Listed here is a single TCR beta chain. These data come from a study of blood T cell repertoires in COVID-19. The overall study: Acute and convalescent COVID-19 samples came from the United States, Italy and Spain. T cells, B-cell-depleted T cells, or PBMCs provided the cDNA or gDNA that served as material.

Authors' processing steps: Counts of nucleated cells, estimated from reference gene primer amplification, were obtained. Only in-frame clones appear in the TCRdb table, and some are missing; sequencing was by immunoSEQ multiplex PCR. V and J calls and clone size follow that table, whereas D and trimming were derived from the DNA. The table includes about 100,000 clones, over 85% detected once. The V end was cut by 3 bases, the J end by 7 bases, with 12 bases between. CDR3 size: 13 residues. Germline CDR1 GTSNPN, CDR2 SVGIG (reference sequence). The TCR was taken from a man in his 70s with acute or convalescent COVID-19. Sequencing was performed on peripheral blood. The rearrangement links TRBV30 to TRBJ1-4, with D possibly TRBD1 on 6 matching bases. The CDR3 sequence is CAWRRTAVEKLFF. DNA of the CDR3: TGTGCCTGGAGGAGGACAGCGGTTGAAAAACTGTTTTTT. Filled out from reference TRBV30 and TRBJ1-4, the complete variable domain reads SQTIHQWPATLVQPVGSPLSLECTVEGTSNPNLYWYRQAAGRGLQLLFYSVGIGQISSEVPQNLSASRPQDRQFILSSKKLLLSDSGFYLCAWRRTAVEKLFFGSGTQLSVL.